These 17 T cell receptor beta chains share one sample of origin, sequenced in a study of brain T cells in children with intractable seizures. Only in-frame clones appear in the TCRdb table, and some are missing; sequencing was by immunoSEQ multiplex PCR. The sample has about 110,000 clones, approximately 94% seen once. The source was peripheral blood, collected at surgery. Every receptor here comes from a boy in the first two years of life with hemimegalencephaly and intractable seizures.

The chain has TRBV5-1 and TRBJ2-1; D is possibly TRBD1 (5 bases). This CDR3 comprises 14 residues. Trimming removed 6 bases from V and 7 bases from J, with 17 bases in between. Germline assignment: CDR1 SGHRS and CDR2 YFSETQ. DNA of the CDR3: TGCGCCAGCAACGACGGGTCCTCAGGGAATGAGCAGTTCTTC. Residues: CASNDGSSGNEQFF.

This chain joins TRBV5-6 and TRBJ1-1; D gene ambiguous. Germline CDR1 reads SGHDT; CDR2 reads YYEEEE. This CDR3 contains 15 residues. The germline V and J ends were trimmed by 1 base and 2 bases, with 12 bases remaining between them. The CDR3 spells CASSLPGFGNTEAFF. DNA of the CDR3: TGTGCCAGCAGCTTGCCAGGTTTTGGTAACACTGAAGCTTTCTTT.

This chain connects TRBV5-6 to TRBJ2-2; TRBD1 agrees at 7 bases. V gave up 4 bases and J gave up 0 bases; unmatched junction bases: 6. The CDR3 extends over 16 amino acids. Germline V gene data show CDR1 as SGHDT and CDR2 as YYEEEE. CDR3 coding DNA: TGTGCCAGCAGCGCCATGACAGGGTCGAACACCGGGGAGCTGTTTTTT. It yields the protein CASSAMTGSNTGELFF. The full variable domain, in which reference TRBV5-6 and TRBJ2-2 provide the parts outside the CDR3, is DAGVTQSPTHLIKTRGQQVTLRCSPKSGHDTVSWYQQALGQGPQFIFQYYEEEERQRGNFPDRFSGHQFPNYSSELNVNALLLGDSALYLCASSAMTGSNTGELFFGEGSRLTVL.

There are a few counts of this clone. The chain joins TRBV27 to TRBJ1-6, with 9 positions matching TRBD1. Germline V CDR1 and CDR2: MNHEY, SMNVEV (reference sequence). CDR3 length: 14 residues. With V trimmed by 5 bases and J by 10 bases, 6 bases remained unmatched. DNA of the CDR3: TGTGCCAGCAGTCTAGGACAGGGGAACTCACCCCTCCACTTT. The encoded protein is CASSLGQGNSPLHF.

J is TRBJ1-2 and V is TRBV6-5; D might be TRBD1 (6 bases). The CDR3 consists of 12 residues. Trimming pared 6 bases from V and 4 bases from J, leaving 9 bases between. Germline CDR1 reads MNHEY; CDR2 reads SVGAGI. The DNA for the CDR3 is TGTGCCAGCAGCCGACAGGTCTATGGCTACACCTTC. Amino acid sequence: CASSRQVYGYTF.

V and J are TRBV4-1 and TRBJ1-2; D not resolved. V was cut by 4 bases and J by 2 bases, with 8 bases left in between. The CDR3 sequence is 13 residues long. The germline gives CDR1 MGHRA, CDR2 YSYEKL. The CDR3 DNA is TGCGCCAGCAGCCTCAGAGACAACTATGGCTACACCTTC. Translation gives CASSLRDNYGYTF.

This chain's CDR3 is CASSPRDRAAGGPLEQYF. The CDR3 DNA reads TGCGCCAGCAGCCCCCGAGACAGGGCGGCGGGAGGGCCTCTCGAGCAGTACTTC. The rearrangement uses TRBV4-1 and TRBJ2-7, with 9 bases that match TRBD2. V shed 4 bases, J shed 6 bases, and the junction held 19 bases outside the gene matches. Germline V lookup: CDR1 MGHRA, CDR2 YSYEKL. This CDR3 is built from 18 residues.

The genes are TRBV28 and TRBJ2-7; no reliable D call. This CDR3 has 12 residues. The V gene lost 4 bases and the J gene lost 7 bases, with 11 bases spanning the gap. The germline V gene has CDR1 MDHEN and CDR2 SYDVKM. CDR3 protein: CASSSTRVEQYF. CDR3 nucleotides: TGTGCCAGCAGTTCGACACGGGTTGAGCAGTACTTC.

The chain has TRBV10-1 and TRBJ2-3; 7 bases line up with TRBD2. Germline CDR1 is WNHNN and CDR2 is SYGVQD (reference sequence). The CDR3 has 15 residues. V was pared by 5 bases and J by 3 bases, with 8 bases of the junction left unmatched. The CDR3 region is CASSPRAGVTDTQYF. In DNA form, the CDR3 reads TGCGCCAGCAGTCCCAGGGCGGGGGTGACAGATACGCAGTATTTT.

This clone was seen only once. This rearrangement joins TRBV6-4 to TRBJ2-1; TRBD2 agrees at 7 bases. This CDR3 is built from 16 residues. The J segment lost 0 bases and the V segment lost 5 bases, leaving 7 bases of the junction unmatched. CDR1 is MRHNA and CDR2 is SNTAGT in the germline V gene. The CDR3 protein is CASSPSSGGSYNEQFF. In DNA, the CDR3 is TGTGCCAGCAGTCCATCTAGCGGAGGCTCCTACAATGAGCAGTTCTTC.

The chain joins TRBV5-1 to TRBJ2-7, with D perhaps assigned TRBD1 or TRBD2 (7 bases each). V lost 3 bases to trimming and J lost 7 bases, with 17 bases between them. Germline-derived CDR1 and CDR2 are SGHRS and YFSETQ. CDR3 length equals 14 residues. CDR3 in amino acids: CASSSGGALREQYF. For the CDR3, the DNA is TGCGCCAGCAGCTCAGGGGGGGCCCTCAGGGAGCAGTACTTC. The entire variable domain, with the rest obtained from reference TRBV5-1 and TRBJ2-7, is as follows: KAGVTQTPRYLIKTRGQQVTLSCSPISGHRSVSWYQQTPGQGLQFLFEYFSETQRNKGNFPGRFSGRQFSNSRSEMNVSTLELGDSALYLCASSSGGALREQYFGPGTRLTVT.

V usage is TRBV7-9 and J usage is TRBJ1-2; 7 nucleotides match TRBD1. The V segment lost 5 bases and the J segment 4 bases; nucleotides outside the gene matches: 7. The CDR3 runs 14 residues. The germline gives CDR1 SEHNR, CDR2 FQNEAQ (reference sequence). The DNA for the CDR3 is TGTGCCAGCAGCCCCCGACAGGGAGTCTATGGCTACACCTTC. Translating it yields CASSPRQGVYGYTF.

The chain links TRBV9 to TRBJ2-2; D possibly matches TRBD1 or TRBD2 (6 bases each). The V end was cut by 0 bases, the J end by 4 bases, with 7 bases between. Germline assignment: CDR1 SGDLS and CDR2 YYNGEE. The length of the CDR3 is 14 residues. The CDR3 region is CASSVAGATGELFF. The CDR3 DNA sequence: TGTGCCAGCAGCGTAGCGGGGGCCACCGGGGAGCTGTTTTTT.

The chain carries TRBV7-9 and TRBJ2-7; tentatively, D is TRBD2 (6 bases). Germline V gene lookup returns CDR1 SEHNR and CDR2 FQNEAQ (reference sequence). The CDR3 is made up of 12 amino acids. V lost 2 bases and J 6 bases, leaving 8 bases between the germline ends. DNA of the CDR3: TGTGCCAGCAGCTTACGGAGGGCCGAGCAGTACTTC. Amino acid sequence: CASSLRRAEQYF.

This chain uses TRBV4-1 with TRBJ2-5, with a weak D call TRBD1 (6 bases). Trimming took 0 bases from V and 5 from J, leaving 19 bases between them. The CDR3 runs to 17 residues. CDR1 MGHRA and CDR2 YSYEKL come from the germline V gene. The CDR3 region is CASSQDLRQVKLETQYF. The CDR3 nucleotides are TGCGCCAGCAGCCAAGATCTTAGACAGGTGAAGCTGGAGACCCAGTACTTC.

The chain recombines TRBV25-1 with TRBJ2-1, with D possibly TRBD2 on 5 matching bases. Between the trimmed V and J ends, which lost 4 bases and 3 bases, there was a span of 13 bases. CDR3 length: 15 residues. Germline values: CDR1 MGHDK, CDR2 SYGVNS. CDR3 protein: CASSVSAGFYNEQFF. The DNA for the CDR3 is TGTGCCAGCAGTGTATCGGCGGGTTTCTACAATGAGCAGTTCTTC.

This chain uses TRBV30 with TRBJ1-5; TRBD1 is a possible D gene (5 bases). V was shortened by 3 bases and J by 7 bases, with 16 bases between the two germline ends. Germline CDR1 and CDR2: GTSNPN and SVGIG (reference sequence). The CDR3 sequence is 14 residues long. CDR3 loop: CAWSLRQGRQPQHF. CDR3 DNA: TGTGCCTGGAGCCTTCGTCAGGGTCGGCAGCCCCAGCATTTT.